The sequence of this T cell receptor (beta chain) was determined in a study of shared clonotypes between healthy human individuals. Measured with immunoSEQ multiplex PCR; TCRdb has only the in-frame clones, and not every one. The sample yields 2 million to 2.5 million clones, roughly 94% seen once. A remark on this clone: Its antigen remains unidentified.

The naive CD8 fraction comprised CD45RO-negative cells positively selected for CCR7 and excluded terminally differentiated effector memory CD45RA+ cells. Overall study results and limits: Donors were few, which limited the genetic and exposure-history diversity represented. Richness estimates generally favored naive over memory subsets.

CDR1 and CDR2 (germline): SEHNR, FQNEAQ (reference sequence). The CDR3 runs 14 residues. The ends were cut back, 5 bases at V and 7 bases at J, with 15 bases in the middle. The V and J genes are TRBV7-9 and TRBJ2-1, with TRBD2 as a possible D gene (6 bases). This TCR was sampled from a man aged 18 to 30 in good health. The sample was naive CD8+ T cells sorted from blood. This CDR3 reads CASSRDSRINEQFF. The DNA of the CDR3 is TGTGCCAGCAGCCGGGACTCACGGATTAATGAGCAGTTCTTC.